This entry concerns a single T cell receptor beta chain. The data stem from a study of OX40 agonist ivuxolimab in advanced cancers. Whole-study context: Allowance was made for prior anti-PD-1, anti-PD-L1 or anti-CTLA-4 therapy, and roughly 40% had some. Three patients responded partially, comprising one with hepatocellular carcinoma and two with cutaneous melanoma.

The data were produced by immunoSEQ multiplex PCR, yet TCRdb's version contains in-frame clones alone and is incomplete. Found here are around 100,000 clones, just under 90% of them singletons; the top ten hold under 2%. Patients were ruled out by autoimmune disease history or systemic immunosuppression. Collection of blood occurred at baseline, at cycle 4 day 1, and at cycle 7 day 1. Trimming pared 4 bases from V and 4 bases from J, leaving 12 bases between. CDR1 is WNHNN and CDR2 is SYGVQD in the germline V gene (reference sequence). This CDR3 region has 14 residues. This receptor was taken from an adult with an advanced solid tumor such as melanoma, head and neck, liver or kidney cancer. The J gene is TRBJ2-3, the V gene TRBV10-1; D possibly corresponds to TRBD1 (5 bases). The specimen was CD4+ or CD8+ T cells sorted from blood, collected in a trial of the OX40 agonist ivuxolimab. The chain's CDR3 is CASSGRQGADTQYF. DNA of the CDR3: TGCGCCAGCAGTGGAAGGCAGGGCGCAGATACGCAGTATTTT.